Listed below are T cell receptor beta chains from one sample, sequenced in a study of chemoradiotherapy in HPV16-positive cancers. Repertoires were generated with immunoSEQ multiplex PCR, while TCRdb's copy carries only in-frame clones and drops some. Among tens of thousands of clones, about four fifths were seen once, and the ten largest hold less than 5%. The specimen comprised blood, sampled from a patient who underwent chemoradiotherapy. Receptors were obtained from a human donor with HPV-associated anogenital cancer. Each CDR3 is given without its conserved first and last residue.

j_call: TRBJ1-1
v_call: TRBV6-1
cdr3_aa: AGRGGQGVTEAF

j_call: TRBJ1-6
v_call: TRBV6-5
cdr3_aa: ASSYGLLDSPLH

j_call: TRBJ2-5
v_call: TRBV11-3
cdr3_aa: ASSEGLAGIQETQY

j_call: TRBJ2-7
v_call: TRBV7-6
cdr3_aa: ASGLGGPHEQY

j_call: TRBJ1-2
v_call: TRBV15
cdr3_aa: ATSRRTSNSNYGYT

j_call: TRBJ2-7
v_call: TRBV27
cdr3_aa: ASSLKHFSYEQY

j_call: TRBJ1-1
v_call: TRBV6-5
cdr3_aa: ASSYSTVTEAF

j_call: TRBJ2-7
v_call: TRBV19
cdr3_aa: ASRDKRGEQY

j_call: TRBJ1-5
v_call: TRBV9
cdr3_aa: ASSVEGGRNQPQH

j_call: TRBJ2-5
v_call: TRBV4-3
cdr3_aa: ASSQDYTGGKETQY

j_call: TRBJ2-5
v_call: TRBV25-1
cdr3_aa: ASSEIAGGIQETQY

j_call: TRBJ1-1
v_call: TRBV29-1
cdr3_aa: SAHGGGGTEAF

j_call: TRBJ1-2
v_call: TRBV27
cdr3_aa: ASSFGKNYGYT

j_call: TRBJ1-3
v_call: TRBV10-3
cdr3_aa: AISLGPAQVNTIY

j_call: TRBJ1-2
v_call: TRBV27
cdr3_aa: ASRGWATGRPPPGYT

j_call: TRBJ1-1
v_call: TRBV11-2
cdr3_aa: ASRDVTGTGDEAF

j_call: TRBJ1-2
v_call: TRBV23-1
cdr3_aa: ASSPGGALNCGYT

j_call: TRBJ2-3
v_call: TRBV2
cdr3_aa: ASSLVITDTQY

j_call: TRBJ1-1
v_call: TRBV9
cdr3_aa: ASRDLGAGGYTEAF

j_call: TRBJ1-4
v_call: TRBV9
cdr3_aa: ASSVEGATNEKLF

j_call: TRBJ2-7
v_call: TRBV6-1
cdr3_aa: ASSQGLAGNSYEQY

j_call: TRBJ2-7
v_call: TRBV6-5
cdr3_aa: ASRRAGSFPFEQY

j_call: TRBJ1-1
v_call: TRBV7-3
cdr3_aa: ASSPKGTTEAF

j_call: TRBJ1-1
v_call: TRBV29-1
cdr3_aa: SVVMTGNTEAF

j_call: TRBJ1-6
v_call: TRBV25-1
cdr3_aa: ASSPNLSYNSPLH

j_call: TRBJ2-5
v_call: TRBV5-1
cdr3_aa: ASSRGGLETQY

j_call: TRBJ2-1
v_call: TRBV7-9
cdr3_aa: ASSLGQLEGEQF

j_call: TRBJ1-1
v_call: TRBV6-5
cdr3_aa: ASSGQGGRAF

j_call: TRBJ2-3
v_call: TRBV1
cdr3_aa: TSWSVVGGSDTQY

j_call: TRBJ1-2
v_call: TRBV4-3
cdr3_aa: ASSQEDSWGYT

j_call: TRBJ2-2
v_call: TRBV9
cdr3_aa: ASSVASWEGQAGELF

j_call: TRBJ1-6
v_call: TRBV27
cdr3_aa: ASSPGGSSYNSPLH

j_call: TRBJ2-3
v_call: TRBV6-1
cdr3_aa: AIQKGARTDTQY

j_call: TRBJ1-2
v_call: TRBV29-1
cdr3_aa: SVLGGADYGYT

j_call: TRBJ2-3
v_call: TRBV28
cdr3_aa: ASSPRLAGPIPDTQY

j_call: TRBJ2-7
v_call: TRBV10-3
cdr3_aa: AISESSGGTPQY

j_call: TRBJ2-3
v_call: TRBV19
cdr3_aa: ASSPGPGSLDTQY

j_call: TRBJ2-1
v_call: TRBV29-1
cdr3_aa: SFTRGYNEQF

j_call: TRBJ1-1
v_call: TRBV6-1
cdr3_aa: ASSEHGGRTEAF

j_call: TRBJ2-1
v_call: TRBV27
cdr3_aa: ASCPGTSGNEQF

j_call: TRBJ2-7
v_call: TRBV6-5
cdr3_aa: ASSPGPPYEQY

j_call: TRBJ2-7
v_call: TRBV11-2
cdr3_aa: ASSPDRSYEQY

j_call: TRBJ1-4
v_call: TRBV18
cdr3_aa: ASSPREPRVVEKLF

j_call: TRBJ2-3
v_call: TRBV5-1
cdr3_aa: ASSLSADTQY

j_call: TRBJ2-3
v_call: TRBV5-1
cdr3_aa: ASSQISGGIPDTQY

j_call: TRBJ1-1
v_call: TRBV29-1
cdr3_aa: SVEDRRILSTEAF

j_call: TRBJ2-1
v_call: TRBV4-1
cdr3_aa: ASSPTWGSGGNYNEQF

j_call: TRBJ2-2
v_call: TRBV9
cdr3_aa: ASSNRQGVNTGELF

j_call: TRBJ1-5
v_call: TRBV7-6
cdr3_aa: ASLCGNQPQH